These T cell receptor beta chains were read from a single sample in a study of T cell responses to AZD1222 COVID-19 vaccine. Libraries were prepared by immunoSEQ multiplex PCR; TCRdb keeps only in-frame clonotypes and omits some of them. The repertoire consists of more than 140,000 clones, with approximately 88% occurring once and the leading ten covering around 2.1%. Sequenced material: peripheral blood, taken on day 0 of AZD1222 vaccination. Receptors originate from an adult in good health. Each CDR3 is given with its conserved first and last residue. D genes are given only for firm matches. Clone size is shown for a subset of rows, as once, few, many or a class of expanded clone.

V	size	D	J	CDR3	DNA
TRBV11-2	NA	TRBD1	TRBJ2-7	CASSLDLGQGADEQYF	TGTGCCAGCAGCTTAGATCTTGGACAGGGGGCGGACGAGCAGTACTTC
TRBV29-1	NA	TRBD1	TRBJ1-5	CSVAGTGNQPQHF	TGCAGCGTTGCCGGGACAGGGAATCAGCCCCAGCATTTT
TRBV7-2	NA	NA	TRBJ1-2	CASSPQTGLYGYTF	TGTGCCAGCAGCCCTCAGACAGGCCTCTATGGCTACACCTTC
TRBV18	NA	NA	TRBJ2-3	CASSFATDTQYF	TGTGCCAGCTCCTTCGCCACAGATACGCAGTATTTT
TRBV5-1	once	TRBD1	TRBJ1-2	CASSLEGGGGYGYTF	TGCGCCAGCAGCTTGGAGGGAGGGGGCGGCTATGGCTACACCTTC
TRBV29-1	NA	TRBD1	TRBJ2-1	CSVDRQGAQEQFF	TGCAGCGTTGATCGGCAGGGGGCTCAGGAGCAGTTCTTC
TRBV28	few	NA	TRBJ1-4	CATERANEKLFF	TGTGCCACGGAGAGGGCTAATGAAAAACTGTTTTTT
TRBV19	many	NA	TRBJ1-3	CASHPQGRRNTIYF	TGTGCCAGCCACCCACAGGGCCGTAGAAACACCATATATTTT
TRBV5-6	NA	TRBD1	TRBJ1-2	CASGTGDGYTF	TGTGCCAGCGGGACAGGGGATGGCTACACCTTC
TRBV2	NA	TRBD2	TRBJ2-3	CASNKEASGRTDTQYF	TGTGCCAGCAACAAGGAGGCTAGCGGGAGAACAGATACGCAGTATTTT
TRBV10-3	NA	NA	TRBJ1-6	CAISASDNSPLHF	TGTGCCATCAGCGCCTCGGATAATTCACCCCTCCACTTT
TRBV19	NA	NA	TRBJ1-1	CASSAPAGLTNTEAFF	TGTGCCAGTAGTGCCCCAGCGGGACTTACGAACACTGAAGCTTTCTTT
TRBV18	NA	NA	TRBJ1-1	CASSPRGDTEAFF	TGTGCCAGCTCACCTAGAGGGGACACTGAAGCTTTCTTT
TRBV6-2/TRBV6-3	few	NA	TRBJ2-1	CASSHGEDSNEQFF	TGTGCCAGCAGCCACGGGGAAGACAGCAATGAGCAGTTCTTC
TRBV6-2/TRBV6-3	NA	TRBD2	TRBJ2-3	CASSPGTRGTDTQYF	TGTGCCAGCAGCCCTGGGACTAGGGGCACAGATACGCAGTATTTT
TRBV3-1/TRBV3-2	NA	TRBD2	TRBJ2-7	CASSQSREGEQYF	TGTGCCAGCAGCCAATCGAGGGAGGGCGAGCAGTACTTC
TRBV30	NA	NA	TRBJ2-5	CAWSLEETQYF	TGTGCCTGGAGTCTGGAAGAGACCCAGTACTTC
TRBV19	NA	TRBD1	TRBJ1-3	CATTRDSGNTIYF	TGTGCCACTACCCGGGACAGCGGGAACACCATATATTTT
TRBV25-1	NA	NA	TRBJ2-1	CASSLGGGGNEQFF	TGTGCCAGCAGTCTCGGGGGAGGCGGGAATGAGCAGTTCTTC
TRBV19	NA	TRBD2	TRBJ2-1	CASKMRTSGVNEQFF	TGTGCCAGTAAAATGCGGACTAGCGGGGTCAATGAGCAGTTCTTC
TRBV11-1	NA	NA	TRBJ2-1	CASSGGDRKVEQFF	TGTGCCAGCAGCGGGGGCGACAGGAAGGTGGAGCAGTTCTTC
TRBV7-2	NA	NA	TRBJ2-7	CASSLWSYEQYF	TGTGCCAGCAGCCTCTGGTCCTACGAGCAGTACTTC
TRBV4-1	NA	TRBD1	TRBJ1-5	CASSQVGTGINQPQHF	TGCGCCAGCAGCCAAGTGGGGACAGGGATCAATCAGCCCCAGCATTTT
TRBV5-3	NA	NA	TRBJ1-1	CARSLGLEKAFF	TGTGCCAGAAGCTTGGGCCTTGAGAAAGCTTTCTTT
TRBV4-1	NA	NA	TRBJ1-4	CASSQNAIPNEKLFF	TGCGCCAGCAGCCAAAATGCGATTCCTAATGAAAAACTGTTTTTT
TRBV6-5	NA	NA	TRBJ1-5	CASSYSSQLGNQPQHF	TGTGCCAGCAGTTACTCTTCCCAATTAGGCAATCAGCCCCAGCATTTT
TRBV10-3	NA	NA	TRBJ1-2	CAISERVPSNYGYTF	TGTGCCATCAGTGAGAGGGTCCCTTCTAACTATGGCTACACCTTC
TRBV19	NA	TRBD2	TRBJ2-2	CASSGIAGGKYKGELFF	TGTGCCAGTAGTGGAATAGCGGGAGGGAAATACAAGGGGGAGCTGTTTTTT
TRBV19	NA	NA	TRBJ2-7	CASSSFIGLYEQYF	TGTGCCAGTAGTTCCTTCATTGGCCTCTACGAGCAGTACTTC
TRBV6-5	once	TRBD1	TRBJ2-2	CASSSTGSTGELFF	TGTGCCAGCAGTTCGACAGGGAGCACCGGGGAGCTGTTTTTT
TRBV7-7	once	NA	TRBJ2-2	CASRTANTGELFF	TGTGCTAGCAGGACGGCGAACACCGGGGAGCTGTTTTTT
TRBV4-2	NA	NA	TRBJ2-3	CASSQGVEDTQYF	TGTGCCAGCAGCCAGGGCGTCGAAGATACGCAGTATTTT
TRBV4-3	once	NA	TRBJ2-7	CASSQTWDTYEQYF	TGCGCCAGCAGCCAGACCTGGGACACCTACGAGCAGTACTTC
TRBV19	NA	NA	TRBJ2-1	CASSVAIRYNEQFF	TGTGCCAGTAGTGTAGCGATTCGGTACAATGAGCAGTTCTTC
TRBV7-9	NA	NA	TRBJ1-1	CASRRQGSNTEAFF	TGTGCCAGCAGGAGGCAGGGATCGAACACTGAAGCTTTCTTT